This TCR beta chain was documented in a study of patients with pleural tuberculosis. One entry per CDR3 protein results from TCRdb running MiXCR on the reads. The sample gives 29,000 or so distinct CDR3 sequences, about 18% of which show up once; under 4% is in the top ten. This clonotype was seen at least ten times. The CDR3 length is 14 residues. CDR1 MDHEN and CDR2 SYDVKM come from the germline V gene. V was shortened by 1 base and J by 7 bases, with 13 bases between the two germline ends. This TCR derives from a human donor with pleural tuberculosis. The sequenced sample was peripheral blood. The chain is built from TRBV28 and TRBJ1-1, with D tentatively TRBD1 (5 bases). The CDR3 region has the DNA TGTGCCAGCAGTTTATTAGGGGAAGAGAATGAAGCTTTCTTT. Translating it yields CASSLLGEENEAFF.